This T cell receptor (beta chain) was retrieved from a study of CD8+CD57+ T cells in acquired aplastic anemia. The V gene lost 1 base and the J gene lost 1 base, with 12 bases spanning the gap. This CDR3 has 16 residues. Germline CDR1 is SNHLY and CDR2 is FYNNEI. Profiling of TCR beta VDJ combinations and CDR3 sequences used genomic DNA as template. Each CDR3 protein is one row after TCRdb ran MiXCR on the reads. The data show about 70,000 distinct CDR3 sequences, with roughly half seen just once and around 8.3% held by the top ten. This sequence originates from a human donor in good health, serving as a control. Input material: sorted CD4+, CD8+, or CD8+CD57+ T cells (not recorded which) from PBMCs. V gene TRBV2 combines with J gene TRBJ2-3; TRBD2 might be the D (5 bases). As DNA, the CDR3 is TGTGCCAGCAGTGAAGGTCCGGGAAAAGGCACAGATACGCAGTATTTT. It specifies CASSEGPGKGTDTQYF. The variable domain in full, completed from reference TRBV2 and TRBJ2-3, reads EPEVTQTPSHQVTQMGQEVILRCVPISNHLYFYWYRQILGQKVEFLVSFYNNEISEKSEIFDDQFSVERPDGSNFTLKIRSTKLEDSAMYFCASSEGPGKGTDTQYFGPGTRLTVL.